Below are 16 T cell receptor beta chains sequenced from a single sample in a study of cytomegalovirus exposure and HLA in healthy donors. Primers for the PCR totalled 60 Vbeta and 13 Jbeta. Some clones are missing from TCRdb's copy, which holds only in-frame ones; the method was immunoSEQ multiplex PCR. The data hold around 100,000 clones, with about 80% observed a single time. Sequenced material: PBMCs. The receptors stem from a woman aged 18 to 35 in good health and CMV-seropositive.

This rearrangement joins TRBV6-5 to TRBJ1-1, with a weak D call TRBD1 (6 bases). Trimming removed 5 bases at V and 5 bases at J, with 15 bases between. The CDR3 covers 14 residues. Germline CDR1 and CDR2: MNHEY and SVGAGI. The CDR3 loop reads CASSRGGGSTEAFF. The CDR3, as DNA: TGTGCCAGCAGTCGCGGGGGGGGCTCGACTGAAGCTTTCTTT.

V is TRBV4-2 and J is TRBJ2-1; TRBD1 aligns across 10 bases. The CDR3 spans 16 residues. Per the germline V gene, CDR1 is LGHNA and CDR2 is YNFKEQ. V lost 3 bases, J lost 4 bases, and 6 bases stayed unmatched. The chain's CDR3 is CASSQNPGQGYNEQFF. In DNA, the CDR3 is TGTGCCAGCAGCCAGAATCCGGGACAGGGGTACAATGAGCAGTTCTTC.

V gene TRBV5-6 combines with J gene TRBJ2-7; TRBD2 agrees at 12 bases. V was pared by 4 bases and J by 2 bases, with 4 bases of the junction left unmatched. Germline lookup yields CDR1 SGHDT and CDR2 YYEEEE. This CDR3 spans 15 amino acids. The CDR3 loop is CASSPGLAGTYEQYF. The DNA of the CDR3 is TGTGCCAGCAGCCCCGGACTAGCGGGGACCTACGAGCAGTACTTC.

This CDR3 is CASSTSGGRDTEAFF. The CDR3 DNA is TGTGCCAGTAGTACATCAGGGGGCCGGGACACTGAAGCTTTCTTT. The chain recombines TRBV19 with TRBJ1-1, with 8 bases lining up with TRBD1. There are 15 residues in the CDR3. Per germline, CDR1 LNHDA and CDR2 SQIVND (reference sequence). V dropped 4 bases and J dropped 3; count of bases not matched to a gene: 7.

The CDR3 reads CASSLQTGEYVYGYTF. The CDR3 DNA reads TGTGCCAGCAGCTTGCAGACAGGGGAATACGTCTATGGCTACACCTTC. The chain is built from TRBV5-6 and TRBJ1-2; 8 nucleotides line up with TRBD1. The CDR3 extends over 16 amino acids. V dropped 1 base and J dropped 4; count of bases not matched to a gene: 9. Germline V gives CDR1 SGHDT, CDR2 YYEEEE.

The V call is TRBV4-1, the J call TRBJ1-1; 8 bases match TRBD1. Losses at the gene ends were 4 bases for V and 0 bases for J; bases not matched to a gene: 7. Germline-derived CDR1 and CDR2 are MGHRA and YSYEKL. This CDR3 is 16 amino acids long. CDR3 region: CASSRRQGRMNTEAFF. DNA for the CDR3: TGCGCCAGCAGCCGCAGACAGGGGAGGATGAACACTGAAGCTTTCTTT.

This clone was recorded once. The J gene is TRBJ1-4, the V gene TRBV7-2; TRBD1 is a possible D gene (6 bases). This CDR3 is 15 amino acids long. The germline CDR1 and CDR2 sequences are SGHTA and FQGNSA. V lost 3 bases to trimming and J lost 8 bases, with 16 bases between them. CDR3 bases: TGTGCCAGCAGCTTTGGAGCGGAGGGGGGGGAAAAACTGTTTTTT. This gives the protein CASSFGAEGGEKLFF. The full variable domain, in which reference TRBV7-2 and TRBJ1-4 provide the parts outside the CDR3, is GAGVSQSPSNKVTEKGKDVELRCDPISGHTALYWYRQSLGQGLEFLIYFQGNSAPDKSGLPSDRFSAERTGGSVSTLTIQRTQQEDSAVYLCASSFGAEGGEKLFFGSGTQLSVL.

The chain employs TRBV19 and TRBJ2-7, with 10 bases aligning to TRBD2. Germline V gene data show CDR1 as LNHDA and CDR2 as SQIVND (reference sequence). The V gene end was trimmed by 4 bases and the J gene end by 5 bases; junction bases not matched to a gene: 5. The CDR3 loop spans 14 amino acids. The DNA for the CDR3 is TGTGCCAGTAGTACTAGCGGGAGTTTCAACGAGCAGTACTTC. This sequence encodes CASSTSGSFNEQYF.

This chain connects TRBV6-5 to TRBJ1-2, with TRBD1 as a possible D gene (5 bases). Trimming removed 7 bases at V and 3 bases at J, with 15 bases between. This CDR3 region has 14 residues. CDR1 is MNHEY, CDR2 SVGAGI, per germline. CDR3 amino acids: CASKGHNRHYGYTF. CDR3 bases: TGTGCCAGCAAGGGCCATAACAGGCACTATGGCTACACCTTC.

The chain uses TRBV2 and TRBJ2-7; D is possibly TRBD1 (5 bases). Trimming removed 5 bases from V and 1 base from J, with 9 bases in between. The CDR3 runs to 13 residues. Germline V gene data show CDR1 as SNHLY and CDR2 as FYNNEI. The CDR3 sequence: CASSTRQSYEQYF. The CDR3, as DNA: TGTGCCAGCAGTACCCGACAGTCCTACGAGCAGTACTTC. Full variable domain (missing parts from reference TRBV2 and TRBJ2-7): EPEVTQTPSHQVTQMGQEVILRCVPISNHLYFYWYRQILGQKVEFLVSFYNNEISEKSEIFDDQFSVERPDGSNFTLKIRSTKLEDSAMYFCASSTRQSYEQYFGPGTRLTVT.

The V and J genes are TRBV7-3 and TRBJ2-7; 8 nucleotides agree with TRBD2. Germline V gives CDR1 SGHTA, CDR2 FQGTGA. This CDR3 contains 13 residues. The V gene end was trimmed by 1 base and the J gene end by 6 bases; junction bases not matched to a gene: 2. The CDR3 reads CASSLKRELEQYF. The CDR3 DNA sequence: TGTGCCAGCAGCTTAAAGCGGGAGCTCGAGCAGTACTTC. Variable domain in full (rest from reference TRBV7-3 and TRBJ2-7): GAGVSQTPSNKVTEKGKYVELRCDPISGHTALYWYRQSLGQGPEFLIYFQGTGAADDSGLPNDRFFAVRPEGSVSTLKIQRTERGDSAVYLCASSLKRELEQYFGPGTRLTVT.

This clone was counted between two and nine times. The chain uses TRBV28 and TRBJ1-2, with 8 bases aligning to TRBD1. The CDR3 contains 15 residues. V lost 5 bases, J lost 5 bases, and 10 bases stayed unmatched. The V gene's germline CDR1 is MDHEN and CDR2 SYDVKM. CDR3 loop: CASSTRQGSGYGYTF. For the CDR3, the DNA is TGTGCCAGCAGTACTAGACAGGGGTCAGGGTATGGCTACACCTTC.

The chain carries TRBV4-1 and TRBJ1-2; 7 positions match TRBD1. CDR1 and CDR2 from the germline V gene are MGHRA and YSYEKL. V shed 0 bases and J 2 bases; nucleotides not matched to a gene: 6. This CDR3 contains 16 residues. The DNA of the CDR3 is TGCGCCAGCAGCCAAGATCTATACAGGGGAAACTATGGCTACACCTTC. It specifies CASSQDLYRGNYGYTF.

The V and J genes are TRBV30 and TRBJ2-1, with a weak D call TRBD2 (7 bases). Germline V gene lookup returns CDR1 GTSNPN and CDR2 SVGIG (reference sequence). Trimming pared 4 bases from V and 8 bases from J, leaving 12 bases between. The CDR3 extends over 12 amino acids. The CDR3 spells CAWKPGGDEQFF. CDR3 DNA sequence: TGTGCCTGGAAACCGGGGGGCGATGAGCAGTTCTTC.

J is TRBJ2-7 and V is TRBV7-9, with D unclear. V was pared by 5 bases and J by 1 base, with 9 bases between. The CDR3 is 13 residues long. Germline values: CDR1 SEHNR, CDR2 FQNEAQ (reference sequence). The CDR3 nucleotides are TGTGCCAGCAGCCCAGGTCCTTCCTACGAGCAGTACTTC. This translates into CASSPGPSYEQYF.

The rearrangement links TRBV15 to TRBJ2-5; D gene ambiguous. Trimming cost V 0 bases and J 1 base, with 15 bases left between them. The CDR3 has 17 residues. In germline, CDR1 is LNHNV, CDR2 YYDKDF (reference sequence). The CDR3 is CATSREGSRILQETQYF. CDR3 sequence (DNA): TGTGCCACCAGCAGAGAGGGCAGCCGGATCCTCCAAGAGACCCAGTACTTC.